This entry concerns a single T cell receptor (beta chain). Its specificity is unknown. This entry is derived from a study of T cell repertoires in ileal Crohn's disease. Study findings and constraints: Endoscopic recurrence occurred in every patient whose clonality exceeded 26.8%. Active smokers at surgery had more clonal expansions than non-smokers.

Germline V gene lookup returns CDR1 SEHNR and CDR2 FQNEAQ (reference sequence). V lost 5 bases and J lost 0; bases outside the gene matches: 4. CDR3 size: 15 residues. Sequenced by immunoSEQ multiplex PCR; TCRdb stores in-frame clones only, minus some. The table records several thousand clones, roughly three quarters of them present only once. The TCR was taken from an adult with Crohn's disease. The specimen was ileal tissue. V is TRBV7-9 and J is TRBJ1-3, with 7 bases identical to TRBD1. CDR3 sequence: CASSRTGYSGNTIYF. CDR3 coding DNA: TGTGCCAGCAGCCGGACAGGTTACTCTGGAAACACCATATATTTT.